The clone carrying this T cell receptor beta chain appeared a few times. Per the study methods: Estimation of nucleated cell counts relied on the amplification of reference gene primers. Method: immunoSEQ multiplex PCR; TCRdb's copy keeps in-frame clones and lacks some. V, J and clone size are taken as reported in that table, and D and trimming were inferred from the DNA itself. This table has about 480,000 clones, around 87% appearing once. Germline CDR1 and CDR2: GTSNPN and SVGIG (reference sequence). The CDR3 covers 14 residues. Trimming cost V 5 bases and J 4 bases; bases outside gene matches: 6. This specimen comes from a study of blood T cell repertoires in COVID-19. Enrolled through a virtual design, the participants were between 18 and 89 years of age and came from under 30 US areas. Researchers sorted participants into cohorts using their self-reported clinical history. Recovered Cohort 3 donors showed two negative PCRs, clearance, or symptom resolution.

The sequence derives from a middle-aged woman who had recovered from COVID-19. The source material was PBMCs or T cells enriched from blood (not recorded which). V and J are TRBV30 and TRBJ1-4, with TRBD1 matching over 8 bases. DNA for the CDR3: TGTGCCTGGGACAGGGGCATAGATAATGAAAAACTGTTTTTT. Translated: CAWDRGIDNEKLFF. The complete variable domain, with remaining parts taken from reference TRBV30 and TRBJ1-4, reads SQTIHQWPATLVQPVGSPLSLECTVEGTSNPNLYWYRQAAGRGLQLLFYSVGIGQISSEVPQNLSASRPQDRQFILSSKKLLLSDSGFYLCAWDRGIDNEKLFFGSGTQLSVL.